This T cell receptor beta chain was retrieved from a study of technical replicates of blood from several donors (TCRdb year 2017). The library relied on the immunoSEQ multiplex PCR assay. What TCRdb holds here is the immuneACCESS table cut down to in-frame rearrangements. Part of the clones is not present; checked against another copy, under half of the missing clones reflect an unresolved V gene, and the others are unexplained. Counted in this sample were 70,000 to 90,000 clones; 85% to 95% of them appeared once. About 0.23% of the sample goes to the ten largest clones. Concerning this clone: Its target antigen remains unknown. No base qualities exist here, and no much larger clone lies one base off it.

According to the germline V gene (reference sequence), CDR1 reads SGHKS and CDR2 reads YYEKEE. V lost 1 base and J lost 3 bases; the stretch between them is 7 bases long. The CDR3 runs 13 residues from the cysteine to the phenylalanine. CDR3 DNA is the only sequence kept; it has 39 bases, read in frame from the first base. Material: T cells isolated from PBMCs. The rearranged segments are TRBV5-5 and TRBJ1-2; the D gene is perhaps TRBD1, from 6 matching bases. This TCR derives from a human donor in good health. The DNA sequence is TGTGCCAGCAGCTTGTGGACAGACTATGGCTACACCTTC. This codes for CASSLWTDYGYTF.